This record covers a single T cell receptor (beta chain). Its target is unknown. Germline values: CDR1 DFQATT, CDR2 SNEGSKA (reference sequence). V trimming: 6 bases; J trimming: 4 bases; junction bases outside the gene matches: 6. The CDR3 is 13 amino acids. The data were obtained in a study of blood T cells in healthy people across ages. Findings and limits, study-wide: Both naive CD4+ cell counts and diversity were greater in long-lived donors than in aged donors. CMV status of donors was not determined, possibly confounding expanded clonotype changes. Per million T cells, the diversity of TCR beta decreased roughly linearly as age advanced.

Through a sample-barcoded 5' primer and a J-beta primer mix, a second PCR was run for about 6 to 11 cycles. One entry per CDR3 protein results from TCRdb running MiXCR on the 5' RACE reads. The sample lists approximately 1,000,000 distinct CDR3 sequences; under 40% were seen once. Sequencing input: blood. The receptor was derived from a man younger than 35 in good health. The gene calls are TRBV20-1 and TRBJ1-5; 7 positions agree with TRBD1. Written as DNA, the CDR3 is TGCAGTGCCGTCGGGACAGTAAATCAGCCCCAGCATTTT. Encoded protein: CSAVGTVNQPQHF.